The rows below give T cell receptor beta chains drawn from one sample of a study of identifying expanded T cells in peripheral blood. Some clones are missing from TCRdb's copy, which holds only in-frame ones; the method was immunoSEQ multiplex PCR. The sample lists about 83,000 clones; about nine tenths were seen once. The sample comprised blood. Source of these receptors: a person aged 18-70 years in good health. CDR3s include the opening cysteine and the closing phenylalanine or tryptophan. A D gene is named only where the DNA matches it firmly.

v_call: TRBV5-5
cdr3_length: 16
d_call: NA
j_call: TRBJ1-2
cdr3_aa: CASSLRDMSGNYGYTF
cdr3_nt: TGTGCCAGCAGCTTGCGAGACATGTCGGGCAACTATGGCTACACCTTC

v_call: TRBV7-2
cdr3_length: 16
d_call: NA
j_call: TRBJ1-5
cdr3_aa: CASSLVGAGINQPQHF
cdr3_nt: TGTGCCAGCAGCTTAGTAGGTGCGGGGATCAATCAGCCCCAGCATTTT

v_call: TRBV2
cdr3_length: 13
d_call: TRBD1
j_call: TRBJ1-2
cdr3_aa: CASRDSGGNGYTF
cdr3_nt: TGTGCCAGCAGGGACTCAGGGGGCAATGGCTACACCTTC

v_call: TRBV4-1
cdr3_length: 17
d_call: NA
j_call: TRBJ2-2
cdr3_aa: CASSQKAPQGSTGELFF
cdr3_nt: TGCGCCAGCAGCCAAAAAGCGCCACAGGGATCAACCGGGGAGCTGTTTTTT

v_call: TRBV6-1
cdr3_length: 14
d_call: NA
j_call: TRBJ1-1
cdr3_aa: CASSWSGEGSEAFF
cdr3_nt: TGTGCCAGCAGCTGGTCGGGGGAAGGCTCTGAAGCTTTCTTT

v_call: TRBV2
cdr3_length: 12
d_call: NA
j_call: TRBJ2-3
cdr3_aa: CARGGRAGESYF
cdr3_nt: TGTGCCAGAGGGGGGAGAGCAGGGGAAAGTTATTTT

v_call: TRBV18
cdr3_length: 16
d_call: NA
j_call: TRBJ2-5
cdr3_aa: CASSPLRPSVEETQYF
cdr3_nt: TGTGCCAGCTCACCACTCCGGCCTTCGGTCGAAGAGACCCAGTACTTC

v_call: TRBV9
cdr3_length: 12
d_call: NA
j_call: TRBJ2-5
cdr3_aa: CASSAAQETQYF
cdr3_nt: TGTGCCAGCAGCGCAGCCCAAGAGACCCAGTACTTC

v_call: TRBV7-2
cdr3_length: 15
d_call: NA
j_call: TRBJ2-7
cdr3_aa: CASSLAGTGTDEQYF
cdr3_nt: TGTGCCAGCAGTTTGGCGGGGACGGGGACCGACGAGCAGTACTTC

v_call: TRBV5-4
cdr3_length: 15
d_call: TRBD1
j_call: TRBJ2-5
cdr3_aa: CASSWGQSGQETQYF
cdr3_nt: TGTGCCAGCAGCTGGGGACAGTCCGGCCAAGAGACCCAGTACTTC

v_call: TRBV5-4
cdr3_length: 14
d_call: NA
j_call: TRBJ2-3
cdr3_aa: CASSPWEGADTQYF
cdr3_nt: TGTGCCAGCAGCCCCTGGGAGGGGGCAGATACGCAGTATTTT

v_call: TRBV5-1
cdr3_length: 16
d_call: TRBD1
j_call: TRBJ1-1
cdr3_aa: CASSLGAQGLNTEAFF
cdr3_nt: TGCGCCAGCAGCTTGGGGGCACAGGGGCTGAACACTGAAGCTTTCTTT